This T cell receptor (beta chain) originates from a study of T-cell reconstitution after alpha-beta-depleted transplantation in children. General observations from the study: From surviving recipient T cells and thymic progenitors came the high day-60 TCRbeta diversity observed in some patients. There were reportedly several hundred expanded graft clones from which alpha-beta T cells came about two months after transplant. Most T-cell counts and diversity one year after the transplant came from T cells that were newly produced.

Unique molecular identifiers were incorporated into the prepared TCRbeta library. TCRdb re-called the PCR reads with MiXCR, one entry per CDR3 protein. Altogether roughly 340,000 distinct CDR3 sequences are present, about a sixth being singletons, with the ten largest covering about 41%. This CDR3 has 16 amino acids. Germline V CDR1 and CDR2: SNHLY, FYNNEI. After removal of 3 bases from V and 5 bases from J, the junction contained 6 bases not matched to a gene. As concerns this clonotype: Its antigen remains unknown.

This chain joins TRBV2 and TRBJ1-6; 8 bases match TRBD1. The starting material was PBMCs, mostly from graft donor cells, obtained 360 days after TCRalphabeta/CD19-depleted stem cell transplant. The TCR originated in a male patient between 2 and 10 years old who had a stem cell transplant for acute lymphoblastic leukemia, so the T cells may come from the graft donor. CDR3 DNA: TGTGCCAGCAGTGAGGACAGGGAGGAGAATAATTCACCCCTCCACTTT. Translated: CASSEDREENNSPLHF. The full variable domain, rest sourced from reference TRBV2 and TRBJ1-6, is EPEVTQTPSHQVTQMGQEVILRCVPISNHLYFYWYRQILGQKVEFLVSFYNNEISEKSEIFDDQFSVERPDGSNFTLKIRSTKLEDSAMYFCASSEDREENNSPLHFGNGTRLTVT.